The next 8 T cell receptor beta chains were all read from a single sample in a study of human T cells and chemical hapten exposure. Noted time point: patch test 1, 2 weeks after DPC sensitization. Treatment noted: therapeutic diphenylcyclopropenone sensitization with weekly scalp DPC. TCRdb itself ran the RACE reads through MiXCR, one entry per CDR3 protein. The data show tens of thousands of distinct CDR3 sequences, with roughly 7.1% seen just once and less than 2% held by the top ten. Here the sequenced sample was whole blood, taken in connection with sensitization to the hapten diphenylcyclopropenone (DPC). The receptors derive from a woman aged 25 to 39 with alopecia areata. Some clones in this sample may be carry-over from other donors' samples.

The chain uses TRBV4-2 and TRBJ1-1; D gene uncertain. CDR1 is LGHNA and CDR2 is YNFKEQ in the germline V gene. The CDR3 is made up of 15 amino acids. V was pared by 0 bases and J by 1 base, with 9 bases between. The CDR3: CASSQDPQRNTEAFF. CDR3 sequence (DNA): TGTGCCAGCAGCCAAGATCCCCAGAGGAACACTGAAGCTTTCTTT.

This clonotype has just a few counts. This may be a read error: a much more frequent sequence differs by one nucleotide. This sequence joins TRBV30 and TRBJ1-1; D unclear. This CDR3 spans 13 amino acids. V shed 1 base and J shed 2 bases, with 8 bases lying between them. CDR1 is GTSNPN, CDR2 SVGIG, per germline (reference sequence). The CDR3 sequence is CAWSGTENTEAFF. The CDR3, as DNA: TGTGCCTGGAGTGGAACTGAAAACACTGAAGCTTTCTTT.

This clonotype has ten or more counts. This sequence joins TRBV7-9 and TRBJ2-6; D is possibly TRBD2 (5 bases). With 1 base removed from V and 2 bases from J, the gap between germline ends came to 9 bases. CDR1 is SEHNR, CDR2 FQNEAQ, per germline (reference sequence). This CDR3 is 16 amino acids long. The chain's CDR3 is CASSLERQTGANVLTF. Here the CDR3 DNA reads TGTGCCAGCAGCTTAGAGCGGCAGACTGGGGCCAACGTCCTGACTTTC.

This clonotype appeared many times. The rearrangement links TRBV5-1 to TRBJ2-3; possible D gene TRBD1, 5 bases. The length of the CDR3 is 16 residues. Germline assignment: CDR1 SGHRS and CDR2 YFSETQ. V lost 1 base, J lost 1 base, and 13 bases lay in between. The CDR3 bases are TGCGCCAGCAGCTTGAATTCAGGGAAAGGCACAGATACGCAGTATTTT. Its protein product is CASSLNSGKGTDTQYF.

The sample holds many counts of this clonotype. The chain employs TRBV20-1 and TRBJ2-3, with 7 positions matching TRBD1. This CDR3 comprises 16 residues. Germline V gene data show CDR1 as DFQATT and CDR2 as SNEGSKA (reference sequence). CDR3 protein: CSSTKTGTVSTDTQYF. CDR3 DNA: TGCAGCTCTACGAAGACCGGGACAGTGAGCACAGATACGCAGTATTTT.

In this sample, this clonotype turned up a few times. The chain uses TRBV5-1 and TRBJ1-1; D unclear. Germline values: CDR1 SGHRS, CDR2 YFSETQ. There are 14 residues in the CDR3. V lost 3 bases, J lost 1 base, and 10 bases lay in between. Written as DNA, the CDR3 is TGCGCCAGCAGCTCCCTAACCGGGAACACTGAAGCTTTCTTT. This encodes CASSSLTGNTEAFF. The variable domain in full, completed from reference TRBV5-1 and TRBJ1-1, reads KAGVTQTPRYLIKTRGQQVTLSCSPISGHRSVSWYQQTPGQGLQFLFEYFSETQRNKGNFPGRFSGRQFSNSRSEMNVSTLELGDSALYLCASSSLTGNTEAFFGQGTRLTVV.

This sequence joins TRBV6-6 and TRBJ1-2, with 9 positions matching TRBD1. CDR1 MNHNY and CDR2 SVGAGI come from the germline V gene (reference sequence). The CDR3 has 16 residues. J was trimmed by 2 bases and V by 7 bases; bases with no gene match: 11. The CDR3 region is CASTRPGTGRNYGYTF. The CDR3 DNA reads as TGTGCCAGCACCCGCCCAGGGACAGGGCGAAACTATGGCTACACCTTC.

This clonotype was recorded many times. V is TRBV2 and J is TRBJ2-1; TRBD1 matches at 8 bases. This CDR3 has 15 amino acids. Germline V CDR1 and CDR2: SNHLY, FYNNEI. J was trimmed by 1 base and V by 3 bases; bases with no gene match: 2. In DNA, the CDR3 is TGTGCCAGCAGTGATCAGGGGGCGTCCTACAATGAGCAGTTCTTC. As protein: CASSDQGASYNEQFF.